A single sample is the source of the 14 T cell receptor beta chains below, sequenced in a study of regulatory T cells in long-lasting Graves disease. Described time point: newly diagnosed GD, antithyroid drugs for less than 3 months. RNA from PBMCs was the source of the TCR library. Combining iRepertoire HTBI primers with Arm-PCR of CDR3 regions, the authors built TCR beta libraries. One entry per CDR3 protein results from TCRdb running MiXCR on the multiplex PCR reads. This repertoire shows 300,000 to 450,000 distinct CDR3 sequences, 15% found once; its top ten account for 20% to 25%. Here the sequenced sample was peripheral blood mononuclear cells (PBMCs), taken at new diagnosis, from a patient treated with antithyroid drugs. Every receptor here comes from a female donor with Graves disease.

The rearrangement links TRBV7-2 to TRBJ1-5; D might be TRBD1 (5 bases). The CDR3 loop spans 13 amino acids. Germline lookup yields CDR1 SGHTA and CDR2 FQGNSA. Trimming shortened V by 4 bases and J by 5 bases, and 9 bases separated the two germline ends. The CDR3 reads CASSWGGDQPQHF. The CDR3 DNA is TGTGCCAGCAGCTGGGGAGGGGATCAGCCCCAGCATTTT.

This clonotype was detected many times. Mismatch with germline at one junction end may stem from a read error. The J gene is TRBJ1-1, the V gene TRBV20-1, with a tentative D call TRBD1 (5 bases). The germline CDR1 and CDR2 sequences are DFQATT and SNEGSKA (reference sequence). The CDR3 runs to 14 residues. This CDR3 reads CSPRSGTGNAEAFF. For the CDR3, the DNA is TGCAGCCCCCGATCCGGGACCGGGAACGCTGAAGCTTTCTTT.

The chain uses TRBV19 and TRBJ2-7; 10 nucleotides match TRBD2. Trimming took 4 bases from V and 2 from J; bases not matched to a gene: 11. Germline V lookup: CDR1 LNHDA, CDR2 SQIVND (reference sequence). This CDR3 has 17 amino acids. The CDR3 DNA sequence: TGTGCCAGTAGTACATCCGGGACTAGCGCGGCCCCCTACGAGCAGTACTTC. Translating gives CASSTSGTSAAPYEQYF. The full variable domain, in which reference TRBV19 and TRBJ2-7 provide the parts outside the CDR3, is DGGITQSPKYLFRKEGQNVTLSCEQNLNHDAMYWYRQDPGQGLRLIYYSQIVNDFQKGDIAEGYSVSREKKESFPLTVTSAQKNPTAFYLCASSTSGTSAAPYEQYFGPGTRLTVT.

The CDR3 nucleotides read TGTGCCAGCAGCCCTAAGGGGCTAAAAACCTACAATGAGCAGTTCTTC. Translation: CASSPKGLKTYNEQFF. V gene TRBV9 combines with J gene TRBJ2-1, with D perhaps TRBD1 (5 bases). Trimming stripped 4 bases from V and 2 bases from J, with 16 bases between. The CDR3 extends over 16 amino acids. Germline values: CDR1 SGDLS, CDR2 YYNGEE.

In this sample, this clonotype turned up a few times. In nucleotides, the CDR3 is TGTGCCAGCAGCCTCTTAAAAAGCACAGATACGCAGTATTTT. This encodes CASSLLKSTDTQYF. The chain couples TRBV5-4 to TRBJ2-3; D uncertain. The CDR3 runs 14 residues. V dropped 4 bases and J dropped 0 bases, with 9 bases sitting between them. Germline values: CDR1 SGHNT, CDR2 YYREEE (reference sequence).

At least ten counts were recorded for this clonotype. The V call is TRBV7-2, the J call TRBJ1-1, with D unclear. CDR3 size: 12 residues. Trimming removed 1 base at V and 7 bases at J, with 7 bases between. Germline V gene data show CDR1 as SGHTA and CDR2 as FQGNSA. CDR3 sequence: CASSLDSGEAFF. Here the CDR3 DNA reads TGTGCCAGCAGCTTAGACTCTGGTGAAGCTTTCTTT.

This clonotype turned up a few times. The chain employs TRBV10-3 and TRBJ1-2; D possibly corresponds to TRBD1 (6 bases). V dropped 7 bases and J dropped 2 bases, with 17 bases sitting between them. The CDR3 is made up of 15 amino acids. CDR1 is ENHRY and CDR2 is SYGVKD in the germline V gene. CDR3 in DNA: TGTGCCATCAATACGGCTACAGGGCCCAACTATGGCTACACCTTC. This gives the protein CAINTATGPNYGYTF.

In its sample, this clonotype was seen many times. The chain has TRBV7-6 and TRBJ2-2; 7 nucleotides agree with TRBD2. From germline, CDR1 is SGHVS and CDR2 FNYEAQ. CDR3 size: 19 residues. J lost 0 bases, V lost 1 base, and 11 bases had no gene match. The CDR3 reads CASSLGRASGQANTGELFF. The CDR3 nucleotides read TGTGCCAGCAGCTTAGGCCGTGCTAGCGGACAAGCGAACACCGGGGAGCTGTTTTTT.

This clonotype was seen ten or more times. CDR3: CASQGVNREGNTEAFF. In nucleotides, the CDR3 is TGTGCCAGCCAGGGAGTTAACAGGGAAGGGAACACTGAAGCTTTCTTT. This chain connects TRBV5-4 to TRBJ1-1; D is possibly TRBD1 (6 bases). Deletions cut 7 bases from V and 1 base from J, with 20 bases between. This CDR3 spans 16 amino acids. In germline, CDR1 is SGHNT, CDR2 YYREEE (reference sequence).

Ten or more counts support this clonotype. This chain links TRBV7-3 with TRBJ2-1, with D possibly matching TRBD2 (7 bases). Looked up from germline, CDR1 is SGHTA and CDR2 is FQGTGA. Trimming pared 6 bases from V and 0 bases from J, leaving 21 bases between. The CDR3 totals 18 residues. The CDR3 DNA reads TGTGCCAGCAGTTGGGCTGGTGGGGGGGCTCCCTCCTACAATGAGCAGTTCTTC. This codes for CASSWAGGGAPSYNEQFF.

This clonotype showed up many times. This chain joins TRBV30 and TRBJ1-1; D remains ambiguous. Trimming took off 2 bases at V and 8 bases at J, with 9 bases between the two ends. Germline CDR1 and CDR2: GTSNPN and SVGIG (reference sequence). The CDR3 consists of 11 residues. CDR3 in amino acids: CAWSQQREAFF. The CDR3 region has the DNA TGTGCCTGGAGTCAACAGCGGGAAGCTTTCTTT.

This clonotype was counted at least ten times. In nucleotides, the CDR3 is TGTGCCAGCAGTTCAGGGATGGCCTATGGCTACACCTTC. Its protein product is CASSSGMAYGYTF. This chain joins TRBV2 and TRBJ1-2; weak D call: TRBD1 (5 bases). CDR3 size: 13 residues. The V gene lost 5 bases and the J gene lost 4 bases, with 11 bases spanning the gap. Germline assignment: CDR1 SNHLY and CDR2 FYNNEI.

CDR3 nucleotide sequence: TGTGCCAGCAGTTCCGGGAAATTCACCGGGGAGCTGTTTTTT. Residues: CASSSGKFTGELFF. The rearrangement joins TRBV27 to TRBJ2-2, with D perhaps TRBD2 (5 bases). The CDR3 extends over 14 amino acids. Germline CDR1 reads MNHEY; CDR2 reads SMNVEV (reference sequence). V lost 4 bases, J lost 4 bases, and 10 bases lay in between.

This clonotype was seen repeatedly, ten times or more. V gene TRBV4-2 combines with J gene TRBJ1-5, with TRBD1 matching 7 bases. Germline V gene lookup returns CDR1 LGHNA and CDR2 YNFKEQ. V was pared by 2 bases and J by 1 base, with 11 bases of the junction left unmatched. The CDR3 sequence is 18 residues long. In DNA form, the CDR3 reads TGTGCCAGCAGCCAAACCAGCAAGGGGACAGCGAGCAATCAGCCCCAGCATTTT. Residues: CASSQTSKGTASNQPQHF.